This passage covers 5 T cell receptor beta chains from one sample sequenced in a study of blood T cell repertoires in COVID-19. Clones were read by immunoSEQ multiplex PCR, and TCRdb kept only the in-frame ones, dropping some. Of under 300,000 clones in the sample, about nine tenths were seen once. Sequenced input: peripheral blood. These receptors came from a man aged 25 to 40 with COVID-19, enrolled during active disease.

The V call is TRBV10-3, the J call TRBJ2-5, with 8 bases matching TRBD1. The length of the CDR3 is 17 residues. CDR1 ENHRY and CDR2 SYGVKD come from the germline V gene. Trimming took 4 bases from V and 1 from J; bases not matched to a gene: 11. DNA of the CDR3: TGTGCCATCAGTGGAAGCGAACTCCAGGGGGCCCAAGAGACCCAGTACTTC. This codes for CAISGSELQGAQETQYF.

This chain joins TRBV6-1 and TRBJ1-1; 7 bases line up with TRBD1. The germline V gene encodes CDR1 MNHNS and CDR2 SASEGT. This CDR3 comprises 15 residues. Germline trimming cut 0 bases from V and 1 base from J; bases unmatched to any gene: 2. The CDR3 coding sequence is TGTGCCAGCAGTGAAGCCGGGACAGCGAACACTGAAGCTTTCTTT. Residues: CASSEAGTANTEAFF.

This clone showed up just once. The chain joins TRBV14 to TRBJ2-1, with D possibly matching TRBD2 (6 bases). The CDR3 sequence is 14 residues long. Germline-derived CDR1 and CDR2 are SGHDN and FVKESK. V shed 3 bases and J shed 1 base, with 7 bases lying between them. The chain's CDR3 is CASSHGGSYNEQFF. The CDR3 region has the DNA TGTGCCAGCAGCCACGGGGGATCCTACAATGAGCAGTTCTTC.

Comment on this clone: Other DNA sequences in the sample encode the same CDR3. The chain employs TRBV6-5 and TRBJ1-5; D not resolved. Trimming cost V 0 bases and J 6 bases, with 9 bases left between them. The CDR3 runs to 14 residues. Germline V gene sequence: CDR1 MNHEY, CDR2 SVGAGI. CDR3 region: CASSYSYRGQPQHF. CDR3 in DNA: TGTGCCAGCAGTTACTCTTATCGCGGTCAGCCCCAGCATTTT.

In this sample, this clone turned up once. The CDR3 DNA reads as TGTGCCAGCAGCTTAGACGCGGTGGGGGTACAGGGCCAAGAGACCCAGTACTTC. Protein: CASSLDAVGVQGQETQYF. This chain links TRBV7-7 with TRBJ2-5, with D tentatively TRBD1 (6 bases). Germline V CDR1 and CDR2: SSHAT, FNYEAQ (reference sequence). The V end was cut by 1 base, the J end by 1 base, with 19 bases between. The CDR3 spans 18 residues.